This TCR beta chain was documented in a study of post-analysis software for immune sequencing data. Overall study results and limits: Significantly decreased normalized Chao1 diversity was recorded for multiple sclerosis patients relative to controls.

TCR beta cDNA libraries included unique molecular identifiers. One entry per CDR3 protein, called by TCRdb with MiXCR from the PCR reads. The table includes about 160,000 distinct CDR3 sequences, under 40% detected once. This CDR3 contains 13 residues. The V gene lost 7 bases and the J gene lost 1 base, with 11 bases spanning the gap. Germline CDR1 reads MDHEN; CDR2 reads SYDVKM. Concerning this clonotype: Its matching antigen is unknown.

The V call is TRBV28, the J call TRBJ2-7; D remains ambiguous. Sample: blood, taken after autologous hematopoietic stem cell transplantation. The source is a girl aged 5-17 years with multiple sclerosis. The chain's CDR3 is CASIPGPSYEQYF. CDR3 bases: TGTGCCAGCATTCCGGGCCCTTCCTACGAGCAGTACTTC.